Described below is a single T cell receptor beta chain sequence and its context. The source of the sample is a study of human T cells and chemical hapten exposure. V was pared by 0 bases and J by 5 bases, with 6 bases of the junction left unmatched. CDR3 length: 16 residues. Germline loops: CDR1 SGHDT, CDR2 YYEEEE. The time point is: patch test 1, 2 weeks after DPC sensitization. Treatment specified: therapeutic diphenylcyclopropenone sensitization with weekly scalp DPC. Total RNA came from unfractionated whole blood. Per the study methods: The number of TCRs in each sample had a median of approximately 90,000 and spanned about 23,224 to 690,600. One entry per CDR3 protein, called by TCRdb with MiXCR from the RACE reads. TCRdb's processing, not the study's, gives the V and J calls here. The sample lists around 340,000 distinct CDR3 sequences, roughly 6.9% seen once, with approximately 8% in the top ten.

This rearrangement joins TRBV5-6 to TRBJ2-1, with 9 bases that match TRBD1. This specimen was whole blood, taken in connection with sensitization to the hapten diphenylcyclopropenone (DPC). The clonotype originates from a woman aged 18-35 years with alopecia areata. Some clones in this sample may be carry-over from other donors' samples. CDR3 in amino acids: CASSLAQGAGNNEQFF. The DNA of the CDR3 is TGTGCCAGCAGCTTGGCACAGGGGGCGGGTAACAATGAGCAGTTCTTC.